This TCR beta chain emerged from a study of blood T cells in healthy people across ages. J was trimmed by 2 bases and V by 5 bases; bases with no gene match: 11. Germline assignment: CDR1 SGHRS and CDR2 YFSETQ. This CDR3 region has 16 residues. Study-level points and caveats: Strongly correlated with naive T cell percentage was TCR beta diversity.

On this clonotype itself: Its antigen remains unidentified.

With a J-beta primer mix and a sample-barcoded 5' primer, a second PCR ran about 7 to 12 cycles. TCRdb fed the 5' RACE reads into MiXCR, producing one record per CDR3 protein. The repertoire holds around 1,500,000 distinct CDR3 sequences, over 25% seen once, with roughly 8% in the top ten. The TCR originated in a woman younger than 45 in good health. Sequencing input: blood. V gene TRBV5-1 combines with J gene TRBJ2-3; 7 bases are a match to TRBD1. CDR3 sequence reads: CASREGDRGYTDTQYF. In DNA, the CDR3 is TGCGCCAGCAGGGAAGGGGACAGAGGTTACACAGATACGCAGTATTTT.